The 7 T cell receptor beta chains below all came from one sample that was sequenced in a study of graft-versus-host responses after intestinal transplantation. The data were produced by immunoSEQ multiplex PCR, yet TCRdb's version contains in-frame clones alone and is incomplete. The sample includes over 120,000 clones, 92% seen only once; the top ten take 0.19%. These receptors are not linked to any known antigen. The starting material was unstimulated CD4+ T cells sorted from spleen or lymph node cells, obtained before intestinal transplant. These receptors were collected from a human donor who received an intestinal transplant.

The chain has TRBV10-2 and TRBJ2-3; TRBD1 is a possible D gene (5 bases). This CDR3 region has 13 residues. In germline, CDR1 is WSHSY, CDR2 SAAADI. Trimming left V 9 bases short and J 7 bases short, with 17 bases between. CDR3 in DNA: TGCGCCAGTCAGGGTTCGGCAGCAAATACGCAGTATTTT. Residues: CASQGSAANTQYF.

CDR3 nucleotide sequence: TGTGCCAGCAGTGAAGCATTGGCGCAGTATTTT. Protein: CASSEALAQYF. The gene calls are TRBV6-4 and TRBJ2-3; D is unresolved. V lost 3 bases to trimming and J lost 10 bases, with 8 bases between them. This CDR3 is 11 amino acids long. Germline loops: CDR1 MRHNA, CDR2 SNTAGT.

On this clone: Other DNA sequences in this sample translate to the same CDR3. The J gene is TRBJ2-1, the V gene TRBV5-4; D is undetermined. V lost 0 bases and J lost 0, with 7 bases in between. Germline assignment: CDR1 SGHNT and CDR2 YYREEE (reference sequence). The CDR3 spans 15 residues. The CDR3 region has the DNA TGTGCCAGCAGCTTGGGGGGAAGCTCCTACAATGAGCAGTTCTTC. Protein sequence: CASSLGGSSYNEQFF.

The CDR3 DNA follows: TGTGCCAGCAGCCCGGGTAGTTCGGAGAGCAGGGAGTTCTTC. It is translated as CASSPGSSESREFF. The chain carries TRBV7-9 and TRBJ2-1; TRBD1 might be the D (5 bases). There are 14 residues in the CDR3. V lost 5 bases and J 14 bases, leaving 22 bases between the germline ends. Germline lookup yields CDR1 SEHNR and CDR2 FQNEAQ (reference sequence).

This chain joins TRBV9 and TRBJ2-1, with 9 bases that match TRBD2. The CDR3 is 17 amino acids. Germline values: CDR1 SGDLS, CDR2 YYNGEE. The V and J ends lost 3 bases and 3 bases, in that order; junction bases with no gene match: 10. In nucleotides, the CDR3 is TGTGCCAGCAGCGGACCCATTCTAGCGGGGAACTACAATGAGCAGTTCTTC. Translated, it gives CASSGPILAGNYNEQFF.

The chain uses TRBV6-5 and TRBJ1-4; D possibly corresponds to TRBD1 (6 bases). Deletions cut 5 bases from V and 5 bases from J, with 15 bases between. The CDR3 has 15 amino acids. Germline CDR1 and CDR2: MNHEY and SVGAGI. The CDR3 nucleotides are TGTGCCAGCAGTCCCGGGGGGGCCGGAAATGAAAAACTGTTTTTT. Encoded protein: CASSPGGAGNEKLFF.

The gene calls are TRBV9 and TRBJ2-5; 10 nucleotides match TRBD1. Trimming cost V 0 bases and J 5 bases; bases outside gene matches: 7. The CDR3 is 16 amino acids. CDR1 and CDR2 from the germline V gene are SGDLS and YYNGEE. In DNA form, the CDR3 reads TGTGCCAGCAGCGTAGCACCGGGGACAGGGGCGGAGACCCAGTACTTC. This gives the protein CASSVAPGTGAETQYF. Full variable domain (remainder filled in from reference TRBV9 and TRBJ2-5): DSGVTQTPKHLITATGQRVTLRCSPRSGDLSVYWYQQSLDQGLQFLIQYYNGEERAKGNILERFSAQQFPDLHSELNLSSLELGDSALYFCASSVAPGTGAETQYFGPGTRLLVL.